The 10 T cell receptor beta chains below were found in one sample sequenced in a study of blood T cell repertoires in COVID-19 (dated by TCRdb to 2020 to 2021). The library was made by the immunoSEQ multiplex PCR assay. Not all clones reach the TCRdb copy of this immuneACCESS table, which keeps in-frame sequences only. Checked studies attribute under half of the gap to unresolved V genes and leave the rest unexplained. For this sample there are around 69,000 clones; 70% to 90% appear just once. Roughly 25% of the sample goes to the ten largest clones. Sequenced input: peripheral blood. The source of these receptors is a man aged 45-65 years with acute or convalescent COVID-19.

V and J are TRBV7-3 and TRBJ2-7; 10 bases are a match to TRBD1. CDR1 and CDR2 from the germline V gene are SGHTA and FQGTGA. Germline trimming cut 5 bases from V and 2 bases from J; bases unmatched to any gene: 9. CDR3 length: 16 residues. CDR3 sequence (DNA): TGTGCCAGCAGCCGCGATGCCGGGACAGGGGCCTACGAGCAGTACTTC. Translation gives CASSRDAGTGAYEQYF.

The J gene is TRBJ1-2, the V gene TRBV5-1; TRBD1 might be the D (6 bases). Germline assignment: CDR1 SGHRS and CDR2 YFSETQ. V lost 0 bases, J lost 2 bases, and 8 bases lay in between. The CDR3 has 14 residues. The DNA of the CDR3 is TGCGCCAGCAGCTTGGATGGGACAAACTATGGCTACACCTTC. Its translation is CASSLDGTNYGYTF. Variable domain in full (rest from reference TRBV5-1 and TRBJ1-2): KAGVTQTPRYLIKTRGQQVTLSCSPISGHRSVSWYQQTPGQGLQFLFEYFSETQRNKGNFPGRFSGRQFSNSRSEMNVSTLELGDSALYLCASSLDGTNYGYTFGSGTRLTVV.

This rearrangement joins TRBV6-6 to TRBJ1-1; D call uncertain. CDR3 size: 15 residues. CDR1 is MNHNY, CDR2 SVGAGI, per germline (reference sequence). Trimming removed 0 bases from V and 0 bases from J, with 8 bases in between. CDR3 DNA: TGTGCCAGCAGTTACTCCCAAGCACTGAACACTGAAGCTTTCTTT. Protein: CASSYSQALNTEAFF.

V and J are TRBV3-1 (or the pseudogene TRBV3-2) and TRBJ2-2, with 11 bases identical to TRBD1. Looked up from germline, CDR1 is LGHDT and CDR2 is YNNKEL (reference sequence). The CDR3 runs 16 residues. Germline trimming cut 5 bases from V and 6 bases from J; bases unmatched to any gene: 8. The CDR3 sequence is CASSNAGTGGSGELFF. CDR3 DNA sequence: TGTGCCAGCAGCAACGCCGGGACAGGGGGGTCCGGGGAGCTGTTTTTT.

This sequence joins TRBV28 and TRBJ2-7; 7 bases match TRBD1. The CDR3 loop spans 14 amino acids. The germline gives CDR1 MDHEN, CDR2 SYDVKM. Trimming removed 5 bases from V and 0 bases from J; junction bases left unmatched: 4. The CDR3: CASSLTGPSYEQYF. DNA of the CDR3: TGTGCCAGCAGTCTGACAGGGCCCTCCTACGAGCAGTACTTC.

The chain uses TRBV12-1 and TRBJ1-2; no check of the table's D call, TRBD1, against the DNA was made. TRBV12-1 is labeled a pseudogene. This CDR3 contains 21 residues. The DNA of the CDR3 is TGTGCCAGCAGCTTTGCGCGTAGGATCACCAACGCGCAAACAGCTAACTATGGCTACACCTTC. This translates into CASSFARRITNAQTANYGYTF.

The chain recombines TRBV5-1 with TRBJ1-6; perhaps TRBD1 as D (5 bases). The germline V and J ends were trimmed by 4 bases and 10 bases, with 15 bases remaining between them. The CDR3 length is 14 residues. Germline V gene lookup returns CDR1 SGHRS and CDR2 YFSETQ. The CDR3 region has the DNA TGCGCCAGCAGCCCGAGTGGGGCCAACTCACCCCTCCACTTT. Protein product: CASSPSGANSPLHF.

The J gene is TRBJ1-5, the V gene TRBV19, with D hard to call. Trimming stripped 3 bases from V and 2 bases from J, with 11 bases between. The length of the CDR3 is 15 residues. Germline assignment: CDR1 LNHDA and CDR2 SQIVND (reference sequence). CDR3 sequence: CASSIKSGGNQPQHF. Here the CDR3 DNA reads TGTGCCAGTAGTATCAAAAGTGGAGGCAATCAGCCCCAGCATTTT.

This clone was counted once. The chain is built from TRBV3-1 (or the pseudogene TRBV3-2) and TRBJ2-3; D call uncertain. V was cut by 0 bases and J by 0 bases, with 4 bases left in between. CDR1 is LGHDT, CDR2 YNNKEL, per germline (reference sequence). This CDR3 comprises 14 residues. The CDR3 loop is CASSQEASTDTQYF. For the CDR3, the DNA is TGTGCCAGCAGCCAAGAGGCTAGCACAGATACGCAGTATTTT.

The rearrangement joins TRBV29-1 to TRBJ1-2; 7 bases map to TRBD1. The junction had 12 bases not matched to a gene; V was cut back by 6 bases and J by 8 bases. The length of the CDR3 is 13 residues. Germline values: CDR1 SQVTM, CDR2 ANQGSEA. In DNA form, the CDR3 reads TGCAGCGTAGGGGACAGCCATGGGGAGGGCTACACCTTC. Amino acid sequence: CSVGDSHGEGYTF.